This T cell receptor beta chain was identified during a study of blood T cell repertoires in COVID-19. TCRdb keeps only in-frame clones here, not all; method: immunoSEQ multiplex PCR. The profile shows approximately 170,000 clones, roughly 81% of them singletons. Sequenced sample: peripheral blood. This clonotype originated in a woman aged 80 or over with COVID-19, enrolled during active disease.

The CDR3 loop is CATSRSAPRVNVLTF. The CDR3, as DNA: TGTGCCACCTCAAGGTCAGCCCCGAGGGTCAACGTCCTGACTTTC. The rearrangement uses TRBV19 and TRBJ2-6; D is perhaps TRBD2 (5 bases). From germline, CDR1 is LNHDA and CDR2 SQIVND (reference sequence). With 10 bases removed from V and 9 bases from J, the gap between germline ends came to 22 bases. The CDR3 consists of 15 residues.